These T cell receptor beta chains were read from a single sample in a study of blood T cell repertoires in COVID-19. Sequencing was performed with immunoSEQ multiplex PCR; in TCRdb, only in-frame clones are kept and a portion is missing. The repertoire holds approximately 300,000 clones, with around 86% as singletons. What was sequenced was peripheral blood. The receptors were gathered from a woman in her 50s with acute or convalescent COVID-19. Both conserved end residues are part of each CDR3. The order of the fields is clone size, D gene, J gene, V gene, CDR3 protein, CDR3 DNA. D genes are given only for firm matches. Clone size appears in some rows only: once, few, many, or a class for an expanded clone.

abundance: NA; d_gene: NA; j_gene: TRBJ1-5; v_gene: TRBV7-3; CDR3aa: CASSLPGLPQPQHF; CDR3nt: TGTGCCAGCAGCTTACCTGGGCTACCTCAGCCCCAGCATTTT
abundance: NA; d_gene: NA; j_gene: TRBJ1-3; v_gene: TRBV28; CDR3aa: CASSLAGFAGNTIYF; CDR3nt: TGTGCCAGCAGTTTAGCAGGGTTCGCCGGAAACACCATATATTTT
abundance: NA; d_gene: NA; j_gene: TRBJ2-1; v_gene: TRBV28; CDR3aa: CASSTLGEALGNEQFF; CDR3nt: TGTGCCAGCAGTACACTCGGGGAGGCCCTTGGCAATGAGCAGTTCTTC
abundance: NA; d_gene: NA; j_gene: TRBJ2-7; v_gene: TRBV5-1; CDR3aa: CASSPRQDRPTYEQYF; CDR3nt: TGCGCCAGCAGCCCCCGACAGGACCGACCCACCTACGAGCAGTACTTC
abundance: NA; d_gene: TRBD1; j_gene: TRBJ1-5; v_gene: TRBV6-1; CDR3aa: CASSDKRTGALNQPQHF; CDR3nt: TGTGCCAGCAGTGACAAACGGACAGGGGCTCTCAATCAGCCCCAGCATTTT
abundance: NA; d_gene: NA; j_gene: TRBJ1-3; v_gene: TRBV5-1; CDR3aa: CASSLDPGGNTIYF; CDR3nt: TGCGCCAGCAGCTTGGACCCAGGAGGAAACACCATATATTTT
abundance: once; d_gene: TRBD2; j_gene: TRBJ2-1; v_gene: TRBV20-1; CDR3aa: CSASQLAGGRSSYNEQFF; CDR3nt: TGCAGTGCTAGTCAACTAGCGGGAGGGCGGAGCTCCTACAATGAGCAGTTCTTC
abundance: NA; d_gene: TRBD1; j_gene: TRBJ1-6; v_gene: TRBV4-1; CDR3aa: CASSQDDRGNSPLHF; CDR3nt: TGCGCCAGCAGCCAGGATGACAGGGGGAATTCACCCCTCCACTTT
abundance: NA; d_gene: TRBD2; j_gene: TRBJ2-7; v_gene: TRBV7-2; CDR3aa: CASTPGGTRRYEQYF; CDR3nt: TGTGCCAGCACCCCCGGGGGGACCAGACGCTACGAGCAGTACTTC
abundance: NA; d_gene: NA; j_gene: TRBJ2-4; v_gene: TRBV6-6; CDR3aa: CASSRSGTQFLAKNIQYF; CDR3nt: TGTGCCAGCAGCCGATCCGGGACACAATTCCTAGCCAAAAACATTCAGTACTTC
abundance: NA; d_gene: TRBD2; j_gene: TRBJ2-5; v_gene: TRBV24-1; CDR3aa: CATSPPAGGPIETQYF; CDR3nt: TGTGCCACCAGCCCTCCTGCGGGAGGGCCAATAGAGACCCAGTACTTC